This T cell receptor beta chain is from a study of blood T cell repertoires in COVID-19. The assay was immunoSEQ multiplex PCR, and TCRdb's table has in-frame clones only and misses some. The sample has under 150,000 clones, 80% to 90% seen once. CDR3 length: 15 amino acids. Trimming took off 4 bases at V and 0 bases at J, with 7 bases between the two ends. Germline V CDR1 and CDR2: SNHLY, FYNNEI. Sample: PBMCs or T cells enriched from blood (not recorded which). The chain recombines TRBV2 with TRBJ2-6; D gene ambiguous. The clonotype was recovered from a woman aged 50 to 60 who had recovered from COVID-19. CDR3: CASSGADSGANVLTF. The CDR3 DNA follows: TGTGCCAGCAGTGGGGCAGACTCTGGGGCCAACGTCCTGACTTTC.